This record covers a single T cell receptor beta chain. Intraepithelial and lamina propria lymphocytes were released after the graft tissue was processed. The data were produced by immunoSEQ multiplex PCR, yet TCRdb's version contains in-frame clones alone and is incomplete. The data show around 30,000 clones, about three quarters seen once. This sample was taken from a study of graft-versus-host responses after intestinal transplantation. Study details: Transplants were multivisceral, liver-intestinal, or isolated intestinal. Uniformly, recipients were administered anti-thymocyte globulin induction with subsequent tacrolimus and steroids for around 3 years.

This CDR3 has 15 amino acids. Trimming took off 3 bases at V and 1 base at J, with 11 bases between the two ends. Germline V lookup: CDR1 SNHLY, CDR2 FYNNEI. The chain carries TRBV2 and TRBJ2-3; D remains ambiguous. This specimen consisted of ileum tissue, obtained 98 days after intestinal transplantation. This TCR derives from a human patient who received an intestinal transplant, so some T cells may come from the graft donor. The chain's CDR3 is CASSEGLLGTDTQYF. The CDR3 DNA is TGTGCCAGCAGTGAGGGCCTCTTGGGCACAGATACGCAGTATTTT.